This T cell receptor (beta chain) stems from a study of T cells after yellow fever vaccination. This clonotype was recorded at least ten times. V dropped 0 bases and J dropped 4 bases, with 10 bases sitting between them. The CDR3 is made up of 13 amino acids. CDR1 and CDR2 from the germline V gene are DFQATT and SNEGSKA (reference sequence). In TCRdb, the 5' RACE reads were re-called with MiXCR into one record per CDR3 protein. The sample carries about 45,000 distinct CDR3 sequences, roughly 6.4% recorded once. This chain links TRBV20-1 with TRBJ2-7; tentative D call: TRBD1 (5 bases). This clonotype was sampled from a man younger than 45 who received the YFV17D yellow fever vaccine. The specimen was CD8+ T cells not binding an NS4B(214-222) dextramer, sorted from PBMCs, collected 45 days after the yellow fever booster vaccination. The chain's CDR3 is CSARDLRVYEQYF. DNA of the CDR3: TGCAGTGCTAGAGACCTCAGGGTATACGAGCAGTACTTC.